This TCR beta chain is drawn from a study of blood T cells in healthy people across ages. Study background: About one barcoded beta molecule per two T cells came from capture by template switching. Whole-study findings and limits: Estimated diversity that came from one million T cells was considered an underestimate. Unsorted PBMCs blocked a conclusive comparison of naive and antigen-experienced cells.

In its sample, this clonotype was seen a few times. The antigen is not known. With a J-beta primer mix and a sample-barcoded 5' primer, a second PCR ran about 7 to 11 cycles. There were at least 2.5 million CDR3-containing paired-end reads obtained from each sample. A single record per CDR3 protein comes from TCRdb applying MiXCR to the 5' RACE reads. The sample gives about 1.6 million distinct CDR3 sequences, roughly 32% of which show up once; approximately 11% is in the top ten. The CDR3 loop spans 15 amino acids. Trimming left V 5 bases short and J 5 bases short, with 18 bases between. Germline lookup yields CDR1 SGHVS and CDR2 FNYEAQ.

This sequence joins TRBV7-6 and TRBJ2-5; D is unclear. This sequence originates from a woman aged 25 to 39 in good health. Input material: blood. The CDR3 nucleotides are TGTGCCAGCAGCCAACGTATCACCCCTGATGAGACCCAGTACTTC. Protein product: CASSQRITPDETQYF.